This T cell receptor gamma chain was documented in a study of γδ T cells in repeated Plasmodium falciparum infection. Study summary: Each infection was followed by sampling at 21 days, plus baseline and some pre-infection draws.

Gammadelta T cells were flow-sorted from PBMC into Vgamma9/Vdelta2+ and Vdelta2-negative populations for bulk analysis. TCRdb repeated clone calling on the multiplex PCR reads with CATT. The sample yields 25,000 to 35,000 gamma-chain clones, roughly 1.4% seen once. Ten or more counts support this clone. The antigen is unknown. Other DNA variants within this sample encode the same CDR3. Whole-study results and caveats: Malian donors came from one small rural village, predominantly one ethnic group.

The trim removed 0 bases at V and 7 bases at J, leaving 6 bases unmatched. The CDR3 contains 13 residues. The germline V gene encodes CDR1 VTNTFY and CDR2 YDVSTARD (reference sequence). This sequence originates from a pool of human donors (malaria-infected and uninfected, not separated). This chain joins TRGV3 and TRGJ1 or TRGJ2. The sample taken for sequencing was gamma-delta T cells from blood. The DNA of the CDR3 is TGTGCCACCTGGGACAGGCTCCGCTATAAGAAACTCTTT. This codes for CATWDRLRYKKLF.